Below, 19 T cell receptor beta chains from the same sample are listed, as sequenced in a study of HIV-infected patients and healthy controls. MiXCR, applied by TCRdb to the 5' RACE reads, yields one record per CDR3 protein. Among about 18,000 distinct CDR3 sequences listed, around 19% were seen once. Input material: CD8+ T cells from blood. The receptors derive from a human donor in good health.

The V call is TRBV6-5, the J call TRBJ1-2; D is perhaps TRBD1 (6 bases). The germline V and J ends were trimmed by 0 bases and 7 bases, with 15 bases remaining between them. The CDR3 runs to 15 residues. The germline V gene encodes CDR1 MNHEY and CDR2 SVGAGI. This CDR3 is CASSYSGRGLFGYTF. CDR3 bases: TGTGCCAGCAGTTACTCAGGCAGGGGACTGTTTGGCTACACCTTC.

J is TRBJ1-3 and V is TRBV12-3 or TRBV12-4, with a weak D call TRBD1 (6 bases). Trimming cost V 6 bases and J 2 bases, with 14 bases left between them. The CDR3 is 15 residues long. CDR3 loop: CASRNYRGPGNTIYF. The CDR3 nucleotides read TGTGCCAGCAGGAACTACCGGGGGCCTGGAAACACCATATATTTT.

About this clonotype itself: Given a much more abundant clone one base away, this may be a read error. The V gene is TRBV9, the J gene TRBJ2-7, with D perhaps matching TRBD2 (6 bases). The CDR3 spans 14 residues. Germline V gives CDR1 SGDLS, CDR2 YYNGEE. In DNA form, the CDR3 reads TGTGCCAGCAGCGTAGGGGACTCCTCCCACGAGCAGTACTTC. Translating gives CASSVGDSSHEQYF. The complete variable domain, with remaining parts taken from reference TRBV9 and TRBJ2-7, reads DSGVTQTPKHLITATGQRVTLRCSPRSGDLSVYWYQQSLDQGLQFLIQYYNGEERAKGNILERFSAQQFPDLHSELNLSSLELGDSALYFCASSVGDSSHEQYFGPGTRLTVT.

This clonotype occurred many times. This CDR3 is CASSLQDHTGELFF. The CDR3 nucleotides are TGTGCCAGCAGTCTACAGGACCACACCGGGGAGCTGTTTTTT. The chain joins TRBV28 to TRBJ2-2, with a weak D call TRBD1 (5 bases). The CDR3 loop spans 14 amino acids. The germline V gene has CDR1 MDHEN and CDR2 SYDVKM. The V end lost 5 bases, the J end lost 3 bases, and 10 bases lay between the germline ends.

In this sample, this clonotype turned up a few times. The rearrangement uses TRBV18 and TRBJ2-5, with D perhaps TRBD2 (6 bases). Germline assignment: CDR1 KGHSH and CDR2 LQKENI. This CDR3 is 15 amino acids long. The V gene lost 5 bases and the J gene lost 0 bases, with 13 bases spanning the gap. The CDR3 coding sequence is TGTGCCAGCTCAGCCGGGACTGCGTACCAAGAGACCCAGTACTTC. Its protein is CASSAGTAYQETQYF.

This clonotype was counted only a few times. The genes are TRBV7-3 and TRBJ2-2; D is unclear. Germline loops: CDR1 SGHTA, CDR2 FQGTGA. Between the trimmed V and J ends, which lost 5 bases and 0 bases, there was a span of 16 bases. The CDR3 has 17 amino acids. CDR3 sequence: CASSPGLTEPNTGELFF. CDR3 DNA sequence: TGTGCCAGCAGCCCCGGTCTGACTGAACCGAACACCGGGGAGCTGTTTTTT.

This clonotype has a count of ten or more. The rearrangement joins TRBV6-1 to TRBJ1-5; D gene unclear. V lost 7 bases to trimming and J lost 0 bases, with 16 bases between them. Germline CDR1 MNHNS, CDR2 SASEGT. The length of the CDR3 is 16 residues. The CDR3 region has the DNA TGTGCCAGCACCCCCGAAAGGTATTATAGCAATCAGCCCCAGCATTTT. Translated: CASTPERYYSNQPQHF.

The chain has TRBV12-3 or TRBV12-4 and TRBJ2-5; maybe TRBD2 (5 bases). The CDR3 runs 15 residues. Trimming shortened V by 2 bases and J by 2 bases, and 12 bases separated the two germline ends. In DNA, the CDR3 is TGTGCCAGCAGTTTATTGTGGGGAGTTCAAGAGACCCAGTACTTC. Its translation is CASSLLWGVQETQYF.

At least ten counts were recorded for this clonotype. V is TRBV18 and J is TRBJ1-2; D is uncertain. Germline lookup yields CDR1 KGHSH and CDR2 LQKENI. V was shortened by 3 bases and J by 4 bases, with 15 bases between the two germline ends. This CDR3 has 15 amino acids. The CDR3 coding sequence is TGTGCCAGCTCACCCCCAATGCAGGATTTCTATGGCTACACCTTC. Translation gives CASSPPMQDFYGYTF.

This clonotype was counted ten times or more. J is TRBJ1-5 and V is TRBV5-5, with a tentative D call TRBD1 (6 bases). Trimming shortened V by 4 bases and J by 3 bases, and 14 bases separated the two germline ends. This CDR3 comprises 15 residues. Germline CDR1 reads SGHKS; CDR2 reads YYEKEE (reference sequence). CDR3 sequence reads: CASSIIPGDNQPQHF. The CDR3 nucleotides are TGTGCCAGCAGCATTATTCCAGGGGACAATCAGCCCCAGCATTTT.

This clonotype has a handful of counts. This chain links TRBV29-1 with TRBJ2-1; 7 nucleotides agree with TRBD2. Trimming removed 5 bases from V and 7 bases from J; junction bases left unmatched: 5. The CDR3 runs to 12 residues. Germline CDR1 reads SQVTM; CDR2 reads ANQGSEA. CDR3 protein: CSVPPGGNEQFF. CDR3 sequence (DNA): TGCAGCGTTCCCCCGGGGGGAAATGAGCAGTTCTTC.

This clonotype was seen ten or more times. The chain combines TRBV28 with TRBJ1-6; D may be TRBD1 (5 bases). Trimming removed 5 bases at V and 9 bases at J, with 20 bases between. This CDR3 has 16 residues. The germline gives CDR1 MDHEN, CDR2 SYDVKM. CDR3 sequence: CASSPLAGVRGSPLHF. For the CDR3, the DNA is TGTGCCAGCAGTCCTCTCGCGGGGGTCCGCGGTTCACCCCTCCACTTT.

This clonotype came up many times. This chain uses TRBV9 with TRBJ2-1; 7 bases fit TRBD2. The germline CDR1 and CDR2 sequences are SGDLS and YYNGEE. V lost 7 bases, J lost 5 bases, and 9 bases stayed unmatched. This CDR3 comprises 14 residues. The CDR3 here is CASDRAGNDNEQFF. DNA for the CDR3: TGTGCCAGCGATCGAGCGGGAAACGACAATGAGCAGTTCTTC.

V usage is TRBV2 and J usage is TRBJ2-7, with 8 bases fitting TRBD1. CDR1 SNHLY and CDR2 FYNNEI come from the germline V gene. Trimming took 3 bases from V and 4 from J; bases not matched to a gene: 5. The length of the CDR3 is 14 residues. CDR3 sequence reads: CASSDQGASYEQYF. The CDR3 DNA follows: TGTGCCAGCAGTGACCAGGGGGCCTCGTACGAGCAGTACTTC.

The chain couples TRBV19 to TRBJ1-1; weak D call: TRBD1 (5 bases). This CDR3 region has 14 residues. The V end was cut by 3 bases, the J end by 2 bases, with 10 bases between. Germline values: CDR1 LNHDA, CDR2 SQIVND (reference sequence). CDR3 amino acids: CASSIPRANTEAFF. The CDR3 DNA is TGTGCCAGTAGTATCCCCAGGGCTAACACTGAAGCTTTCTTT.

This chain uses TRBV27 with TRBJ1-1, with D maybe TRBD1 (5 bases). The CDR3 is 15 amino acids. The V end lost 2 bases, the J end lost 0 bases, and 10 bases lay between the germline ends. CDR1 and CDR2 from the germline V gene are MNHEY and SMNVEV (reference sequence). CDR3: CASSLGWGVNTEAFF. CDR3 coding DNA: TGTGCCAGCAGTTTAGGTTGGGGGGTGAACACTGAAGCTTTCTTT.

This clonotype was seen at least ten times. The chain combines TRBV27 with TRBJ1-2; D is unclear. The CDR3 loop spans 14 amino acids. Trimming stripped 6 bases from V and 0 bases from J, with 11 bases between. Germline values: CDR1 MNHEY, CDR2 SMNVEV (reference sequence). The CDR3 here is CASRPPGSNYGYTF. The CDR3 coding sequence is TGTGCCAGCAGACCCCCTGGCTCTAACTATGGCTACACCTTC.

The rearrangement links TRBV20-1 to TRBJ2-7; 10 bases align to TRBD2. This CDR3 spans 16 amino acids. V was pared by 1 base and J by 0 bases, with 6 bases of the junction left unmatched. The germline gives CDR1 DFQATT, CDR2 SNEGSKA (reference sequence). CDR3 sequence: CSARVLAGQSSYEQYF. The CDR3 DNA reads TGCAGTGCTAGAGTACTAGCGGGACAAAGCTCCTACGAGCAGTACTTC.

This clonotype was observed a handful of times. The chain couples TRBV7-9 to TRBJ2-3, with TRBD2 matching over 8 bases. CDR3 size: 16 residues. With V trimmed by 5 bases and J by 2 bases, 9 bases remained unmatched. Germline CDR1 SEHNR, CDR2 FQNEAQ (reference sequence). CDR3 in DNA: TGTGCCAGCAGCCTGACTAGCGCACCACTCACAGATACGCAGTATTTT. This codes for CASSLTSAPLTDTQYF.